The clone carrying this T cell receptor (beta chain) turned up a few times. The antigen is not known. The data derive from a study of T-cell reconstitution after alpha-beta-depleted transplantation in children. Whole-study results and caveats: Approximately two months post-transplant, alpha-beta T cells reportedly originated from several hundred expanded graft clones. At one year after transplant, newly produced T cells mostly accounted for T-cell counts and diversity. Recipient T cells and thymic progenitors that survived gave rise to the high TCRbeta diversity observed at day 60 in some patients.

The CDR3 covers 12 residues. Germline-derived CDR1 and CDR2 are DFQATT and SNEGSKA (reference sequence). The V end was cut by 0 bases, the J end by 1 base, with 3 bases between. Unique molecular identifiers were used in preparing the TCRbeta library. TCRdb re-called the PCR reads through MiXCR, storing one row per CDR3 protein. The sample holds 90,000 to 100,000 distinct CDR3 sequences, more than 20% seen once. The gene calls are TRBV20-1 and TRBJ2-5; D is unresolved. Here the sequenced sample was PBMCs, taken before TCRalphabeta/CD19-depleted stem cell transplant. This TCR was sampled from a boy between 2 and 10 years old with acute lymphoblastic leukemia, due to receive a stem cell transplant. CDR3: CSAREPQETQYF. CDR3 in DNA: TGCAGTGCTAGAGAACCCCAAGAGACCCAGTACTTC.